Sequencing of this T cell receptor beta chain was carried out in a study of cytotoxic CD8 clonotypes in ibrutinib-treated CLL. Sequenced by immunoSEQ multiplex PCR; TCRdb stores in-frame clones only, minus some. The sample lists some 350,000 clones; about 61% were seen once. There are a few counts of this clone. CDR1 is MGHRA and CDR2 is YSYEKL in the germline V gene. V lost 0 bases, J lost 4 bases, and 12 bases lay in between. CDR3 size: 15 residues. The input for sequencing was PBMCs, taken after 36 months of ibrutinib treatment. The chain combines TRBV4-1 with TRBJ1-1; D uncertain. This TCR was sampled from a human donor with chronic lymphocytic leukemia. The CDR3 is CASSQDLPDGTEAFF. The CDR3 nucleotides are TGCGCCAGCAGCCAAGATCTTCCCGACGGCACTGAAGCTTTCTTT.